One and the same sample provided the 14 T cell receptor beta chains below, sequenced in a study of radiotherapy plus CTLA-4 blockade in lung cancer. Sequencing used immunoSEQ multiplex PCR; TCRdb keeps in-frame clones, though not all of them. The data contain 90,000 to 100,000 clones, almost 90% of them singletons. This specimen was peripheral blood, taken from a patient treated with radiotherapy plus ipilimumab. The receptors were gathered from a human donor with non-small cell lung cancer that progressed on radiotherapy plus ipilimumab.

The chain couples TRBV20-1 to TRBJ2-1; 7 nucleotides match TRBD1. The germline V gene has CDR1 DFQATT and CDR2 SNEGSKA (reference sequence). V trimming: 6 bases; J trimming: 8 bases; junction bases outside the gene matches: 4. The length of the CDR3 is 11 residues. CDR3 amino acids: CSAAQGDEQFF. The CDR3 nucleotides are TGCAGTGCGGCCCAGGGGGATGAGCAGTTCTTC.

The V and J genes are TRBV9 and TRBJ2-1, with TRBD1 matching 8 bases. The V gene's germline CDR1 is SGDLS and CDR2 YYNGEE. Germline trimming cut 4 bases from V and 4 bases from J; bases unmatched to any gene: 7. CDR3 size: 15 residues. The CDR3 region has the DNA TGTGCCAGCAGCAGGGCAGGGGGCGAATACAATGAGCAGTTCTTC. This sequence encodes CASSRAGGEYNEQFF.

V is TRBV5-1 and J is TRBJ2-5; no definite D call. Germline V CDR1 and CDR2: SGHRS, YFSETQ. Trimming left V 1 base short and J 0 bases short, with 4 bases between. This CDR3 contains 13 residues. CDR3 coding DNA: TGCGCCAGCAGCTTGAATTACCAAGAGACCCAGTACTTC. Translation: CASSLNYQETQYF.

The chain joins TRBV27 to TRBJ2-3, with D unclear. Germline CDR1 is MNHEY and CDR2 is SMNVEV (reference sequence). Trimming stripped 3 bases from V and 6 bases from J, with 7 bases between. The CDR3 contains 12 residues. CDR3 in amino acids: CASSFVDDTQYF. The CDR3 DNA reads as TGTGCCAGCAGTTTCGTCGACGATACGCAGTATTTT.

The genes are TRBV4-2 and TRBJ1-3, with TRBD1 identical over 7 bases. V trimming: 3 bases; J trimming: 3 bases; junction bases outside the gene matches: 8. Germline CDR1 and CDR2: LGHNA and YNFKEQ. This CDR3 is built from 16 residues. CDR3 DNA: TGTGCCAGCAGCCACGACCGGGACAGTCGTGGAAACACCATATATTTT. Protein: CASSHDRDSRGNTIYF.

This chain joins TRBV10-3 and TRBJ1-1; D possibly corresponds to TRBD1 (6 bases). Germline V gene sequence: CDR1 ENHRY, CDR2 SYGVKD. V lost 0 bases and J 4 bases, leaving 6 bases between the germline ends. This CDR3 is built from 13 residues. The DNA of the CDR3 is TGTGCCATCAGTGAGTCGGGGGCCACTGAAGCTTTCTTT. As protein: CAISESGATEAFF.

The chain couples TRBV5-1 to TRBJ2-7, with D possibly called TRBD1 or TRBD2 (5 bases each). Germline loops: CDR1 SGHRS, CDR2 YFSETQ. Trimming stripped 0 bases from V and 4 bases from J, with 23 bases between. The CDR3 loop spans 18 amino acids. CDR3 DNA: TGCGCCAGCAGCTTGGTAGCCGGGACGGACTCAATGATATACGAGCAGTACTTC. Translated, it gives CASSLVAGTDSMIYEQYF.

This chain joins TRBV5-1 and TRBJ2-2; 8 bases are shared with TRBD2. The CDR3 extends over 16 amino acids. Germline assignment: CDR1 SGHRS and CDR2 YFSETQ. Trimming cost V 1 base and J 6 bases; bases outside gene matches: 8. This chain's CDR3 is CASSLLPAGAPGELFF. CDR3 in DNA: TGCGCCAGCAGCTTGTTACCAGCGGGAGCGCCCGGGGAGCTGTTTTTT.

V usage is TRBV30 and J usage is TRBJ1-5; D is ambiguous. V gave up 2 bases and J gave up 3 bases, with 14 bases separating them. Germline loops: CDR1 GTSNPN, CDR2 SVGIG (reference sequence). This CDR3 is built from 15 residues. The CDR3 region is CAWSPSRANNQPQHF. DNA of the CDR3: TGTGCCTGGAGTCCCTCCCGTGCGAACAATCAGCCCCAGCATTTT.

The chain joins TRBV19 to TRBJ1-5, with a tentative D call TRBD1 (6 bases). The CDR3 spans 13 residues. The V end was cut by 4 bases, the J end by 5 bases, with 9 bases between. From germline, CDR1 is LNHDA and CDR2 SQIVND (reference sequence). The CDR3 coding sequence is TGTGCCAGTAGTAGGGCAGGGGATCAGCCCCAGCATTTT. This translates into CASSRAGDQPQHF.

This chain uses TRBV11-2 with TRBJ1-1, with TRBD1 matching 9 bases. V lost 5 bases, J lost 11 bases, and 12 bases stayed unmatched. This CDR3 has 14 residues. Germline V lookup: CDR1 SGHAT, CDR2 FQNNGV. Written as DNA, the CDR3 is TGTGCCAGCAGCGAACAGGGGGCGCGGACGCATGCTTTCTTT. It encodes CASSEQGARTHAFF.

The rearrangement links TRBV7-9 to TRBJ1-5, with 10 positions matching TRBD1. The CDR3 has 14 amino acids. V shed 3 bases and J 4 bases; nucleotides not matched to a gene: 0. The germline gives CDR1 SEHNR, CDR2 FQNEAQ (reference sequence). CDR3 bases: TGTGCCAGCAGCTTGGGACAGGGGAATCAGCCCCAGCATTTT. Its protein product is CASSLGQGNQPQHF.

This rearrangement joins TRBV27 to TRBJ2-1, with D unclear. CDR3 size: 14 residues. CDR1 and CDR2 (germline): MNHEY, SMNVEV (reference sequence). V dropped 4 bases and J dropped 7 bases, with 14 bases sitting between them. The CDR3 DNA is TGTGCCAGCAGTTCGACGCTAACTCCAAATGAGCAGTTCTTC. Its translation: CASSSTLTPNEQFF.

This chain joins TRBV5-1 and TRBJ2-7, with a tentative D call TRBD2 (6 bases). Germline CDR1 SGHRS, CDR2 YFSETQ. Trimming removed 0 bases at V and 4 bases at J, with 11 bases between. This CDR3 comprises 14 residues. CDR3 residues: CASSLGLGSYEQYF. Here the CDR3 DNA reads TGCGCCAGCAGCTTGGGACTAGGATCGTACGAGCAGTACTTC.